A selection of T cell receptor beta chains follows, all from one sample in a study of graft-versus-host responses after intestinal transplantation. Assay: immunoSEQ multiplex PCR; the TCRdb copy retains only in-frame clones and omits some. This sample has roughly 28,000 clones, with roughly 82% found just once. The antigens for these receptors are not known. Sequencing used unstimulated CD4+ T cells sorted from spleen or lymph node cells, obtained before intestinal transplant. The receptors here all came from a human donor who received an intestinal transplant. The CDR3 runs from the conserved cysteine through the conserved F or W. The D gene is left open where the match is weak. Size values are once, few and many counts, or a class for expanded clones, and some rows have none.

TRBJ1-5,18,TRBV7-9,TRBD1,.,CASSLSPQDRISNQPQHF,TGTGCCAGCAGCTTAAGCCCGCAGGACAGGATTAGCAATCAGCCCCAGCATTTT
TRBJ1-4,15,TRBV5-1,.,.,CASSLGGFSGEKLFF,TGCGCCAGCAGCTTGGGTGGGTTTTCTGGCGAAAAACTGTTTTTT
TRBJ2-1,17,TRBV29-1,TRBD1,.,CSVGLDRDLFSYNEQFF,TGCAGCGTTGGATTGGACAGGGACCTTTTTTCCTACAATGAGCAGTTCTTC
TRBJ2-1,20,TRBV4-1,.,few,CASSQGGAPRLVLRDNEQFF,TGCGCCAGCAGCCAAGGGGGGGCACCCCGTTTGGTCTTGAGGGACAATGAGCAGTTCTTC
TRBJ2-2,14,TRBV2,.,.,CASSGRARTGELFF,TGTGCCAGCAGTGGGCGGGCCCGCACCGGGGAGCTGTTTTTT
TRBJ1-1,17,TRBV7-3,TRBD1,.,CASSLMDRGQPNTEAFF,TGTGCCAGCAGCTTAATGGATAGGGGACAGCCGAACACTGAAGCTTTCTTT
TRBJ2-5,14,TRBV7-3,.,.,CASSQPTSTETQYF,TGTGCCAGCAGCCAACCTACTAGCACAGAGACCCAGTACTTC
TRBJ2-7,16,TRBV19,TRBD2,.,CASSIGMLAGVREQYF,TGTGCCAGTAGTATCGGGATGCTAGCGGGAGTTCGAGAGCAGTACTTC
TRBJ2-1,18,TRBV11-2,TRBD2,few,CASSLRLAGGGSYNEQFF,TGTGCCAGCAGCTTGAGACTAGCGGGGGGCGGCTCCTACAATGAGCAGTTCTTC
TRBJ2-2,16,TRBV2,TRBD2,.,CASSEAKRGGAGELFF,TGTGCCAGCAGTGAAGCAAAGCGCGGGGGGGCCGGGGAGCTGTTTTTT
TRBJ2-3,14,TRBV7-3,TRBD1,few,CASSMTGGTDTQYF,TGTGCCAGCAGCATGACAGGGGGCACAGATACGCAGTATTTT
TRBJ2-2,15,TRBV5-1,TRBD1,few,CASSPQGARTGELFF,TGCGCCAGCAGCCCTCAGGGGGCGAGAACCGGGGAGCTGTTTTTT
TRBJ2-1,13,TRBV28,TRBD1,.,CASAGQGRNEQFF,TGTGCCAGTGCGGGACAGGGCCGCAATGAGCAGTTCTTC
TRBJ1-5,12,TRBV7-2,.,.,CASSSNNQPQHF,TGTGCCAGCAGCTCCAACAATCAGCCCCAGCATTTT
TRBJ1-1,12,TRBV30,.,.,CAWSRQAAEAFF,TGTGCCTGGAGCCGGCAGGCTGCTGAAGCTTTCTTT
TRBJ2-3,15,TRBV6-5,TRBD1,.,CASSYGQGGTDTQYF,TGTGCCAGCAGTTACGGACAGGGGGGGACAGATACGCAGTATTTT
TRBJ2-5,16,TRBV18,TRBD2,.,CASSPPWTSGQETQYF,TGTGCCAGCTCACCGCCGTGGACTAGCGGCCAAGAGACCCAGTACTTC
TRBJ2-1,14,TRBV6-5,TRBD2,few,CASRRTSGSNEQFF,TGTGCCAGCAGACGGACTAGCGGGAGCAATGAGCAGTTCTTC
TRBJ1-6,16,TRBV4-1,TRBD1,.,CASSQEKGARNSPLHF,TGCGCCAGCAGCCAAGAGAAGGGGGCGCGGAATTCACCCCTCCACTTT
TRBJ2-1,23,TRBV6-7,TRBD2,few,CASSYSSLAGDPHPFYSYNEQFF,TGTGCCAGCAGTTACTCGAGCCTAGCGGGAGACCCTCACCCCTTCTACTCCTACAATGAGCAGTTCTTC
TRBJ1-2,13,TRBV2,.,.,CASSEALRDRYTF,TGTGCCAGCAGTGAAGCGCTTCGGGATCGCTACACCTTC
TRBJ2-3,15,TRBV6-6,TRBD2,.,CASSYSGGGRDTQYF,TGTGCCAGCAGTTACTCTGGCGGGGGACGAGATACGCAGTATTTT
TRBJ1-5,15,TRBV4-1,.,once,CASSQSIIWDQPQHF,TGCGCCAGCAGCCAAAGTATAATCTGGGATCAGCCCCAGCATTTT
TRBJ1-2,13,TRBV5-4,.,.,CASSLDIIYGYTF,TGTGCCAGCAGCTTGGACATCATCTATGGCTACACCTTC
TRBJ1-1,13,TRBV28,.,.,CASSDRGRTEAFF,TGTGCCAGCAGTGATCGGGGGCGAACTGAAGCTTTCTTT